The 19 T cell receptor beta chains presented below share a single source sample, sequenced in a study of cytomegalovirus exposure and HLA in healthy donors. It was with 60 Vbeta and 13 Jbeta primers that the PCR ran. Profiling relied on immunoSEQ multiplex PCR, and the TCRdb table lists in-frame clones only, not all of them. The sample table includes 200,000 to 250,000 clones. Sample: PBMCs. The receptors originated from a girl aged 2-10 years in good health and CMV-seropositive.

This chain uses TRBV5-5 with TRBJ2-7; TRBD2 matches 13 bases. Trimming took 2 bases from V and 4 from J; bases not matched to a gene: 3. The germline V gene encodes CDR1 SGHKS and CDR2 YYEKEE (reference sequence). The CDR3 totals 15 residues. CDR3 region: CASSLTSGRAYEQYF. CDR3 DNA: TGTGCCAGCAGCTTAACTAGCGGGAGGGCTTACGAGCAGTACTTC.

V gene TRBV10-3 combines with J gene TRBJ2-3, with 11 nucleotides matching TRBD2. This CDR3 has 17 amino acids. Losses at the gene ends were 2 bases for V and 0 bases for J; bases not matched to a gene: 4. From germline, CDR1 is ENHRY and CDR2 SYGVKD. The CDR3 DNA sequence: TGTGCCATCAGTGAGACCGGGACTAGCGGTAGCACAGATACGCAGTATTTT. As protein: CAISETGTSGSTDTQYF.

The rearrangement links TRBV4-1 to TRBJ2-1; 10 positions agree with TRBD2. CDR1 MGHRA and CDR2 YSYEKL come from the germline V gene. With 6 bases clipped from V and 1 base from J, the junction kept 3 bases outside the gene matches. The length of the CDR3 is 15 residues. The CDR3 sequence is CASRATSGSYNEQFF. The CDR3 DNA follows: TGCGCCAGCAGAGCGACTAGCGGGTCCTACAATGAGCAGTTCTTC.

The J gene is TRBJ1-2, the V gene TRBV11-2; D remains ambiguous. Between the trimmed V and J ends, which lost 5 bases and 0 bases, there was a span of 19 bases. From germline, CDR1 is SGHAT and CDR2 FQNNGV. This CDR3 has 17 amino acids. CDR3 sequence reads: CASSQIFSESANYGYTF. The CDR3 DNA is TGTGCCAGCAGCCAGATATTTTCCGAATCTGCTAACTATGGCTACACCTTC.

The chain recombines TRBV6-1 with TRBJ1-1, with a weak D call TRBD1 (5 bases). The CDR3 consists of 14 residues. V lost 5 bases, J lost 6 bases, and 16 bases lay in between. Germline V CDR1 and CDR2: MNHNS, SASEGT. CDR3 sequence reads: CASSPQTARSEAFF. The CDR3 DNA reads TGTGCCAGCAGTCCTCAGACAGCGAGGTCTGAAGCTTTCTTT.

The genes are TRBV27 and TRBJ2-1; 10 bases are shared with TRBD1. The CDR3 has 15 residues. The germline V gene encodes CDR1 MNHEY and CDR2 SMNVEV (reference sequence). Losses at the gene ends were 4 bases for V and 4 bases for J; bases not matched to a gene: 4. The CDR3 DNA follows: TGTGCCAGCAGTTCATCGGGACAGGGGTACAATGAGCAGTTCTTC. This codes for CASSSSGQGYNEQFF.

The chain combines TRBV25-1 with TRBJ1-1; D perhaps matches TRBD1 (6 bases). The germline gives CDR1 MGHDK, CDR2 SYGVNS. This CDR3 has 12 residues. V lost 1 base to trimming and J lost 12 bases, with 12 bases between them. DNA of the CDR3: TGTGCCAGCAGTGAATCGGGGGGGCAGACTTTCTTT. Translating it yields CASSESGGQTFF.

The chain uses TRBV4-1 and TRBJ1-5, with 9 positions matching TRBD1. The CDR3 sequence is 16 residues long. V was clipped by 3 bases and J by 4 bases; unmatched bases: 7. CDR1 and CDR2 from the germline V gene are MGHRA and YSYEKL. CDR3 protein: CASSHAGTGLNQPQHF. The CDR3 region has the DNA TGCGCCAGCAGCCATGCCGGGACAGGGCTTAATCAGCCCCAGCATTTT.

The V gene is TRBV6-1, the J gene TRBJ1-1; D remains unclear. V lost 6 bases to trimming and J lost 1 base, with 9 bases between them. This CDR3 is built from 13 residues. Germline V gene sequence: CDR1 MNHNS, CDR2 SASEGT. Here the CDR3 DNA reads TGTGCCAGCAGAAGAGGGAAGAACACTGAAGCTTTCTTT. Its translation is CASRRGKNTEAFF.

The chain links TRBV19 to TRBJ1-5; D not certain. Trimming stripped 5 bases from V and 3 bases from J, with 17 bases between. CDR1 LNHDA and CDR2 SQIVND come from the germline V gene (reference sequence). The CDR3 length is 16 residues. The CDR3 here is CASSGGPVANNQPQHF. CDR3 coding DNA: TGTGCCAGTAGTGGAGGTCCGGTCGCTAACAATCAGCCCCAGCATTTT.

J is TRBJ2-1 and V is TRBV5-1; 8 bases match TRBD1. Germline V lookup: CDR1 SGHRS, CDR2 YFSETQ. The CDR3 is 18 residues long. J gave up 2 bases and V 1 base, and 11 bases lay outside the gene matches. This chain's CDR3 is CASSLLLGGTGPYNEQFF. In nucleotides, the CDR3 is TGCGCCAGCAGCTTGTTATTAGGCGGGACAGGACCCTACAATGAGCAGTTCTTC.

The chain uses TRBV2 and TRBJ1-1, with unresolved D. V shed 4 bases and J shed 0 bases, with 15 bases lying between them. The CDR3 has 16 amino acids. Germline CDR1 and CDR2: SNHLY and FYNNEI. The chain's CDR3 is CASSGKRTSMNTEAFF. Written as DNA, the CDR3 is TGTGCCAGCAGTGGGAAGCGGACCTCGATGAACACTGAAGCTTTCTTT.

The rearrangement uses TRBV19 and TRBJ2-5; tentative D call: TRBD2 (5 bases). This CDR3 has 13 amino acids. Germline V gene lookup returns CDR1 LNHDA and CDR2 SQIVND (reference sequence). The germline V and J ends were trimmed by 5 bases and 2 bases, with 9 bases remaining between them. The CDR3 nucleotides read TGTGCCAGTAGTCCAAGACTACAAGAGACCCAGTACTTC. Its translation: CASSPRLQETQYF. Complete variable domain (other parts from reference TRBV19 and TRBJ2-5): DGGITQSPKYLFRKEGQNVTLSCEQNLNHDAMYWYRQDPGQGLRLIYYSQIVNDFQKGDIAEGYSVSREKKESFPLTVTSAQKNPTAFYLCASSPRLQETQYFGPGTRLLVL.

The V call is TRBV7-9, the J call TRBJ2-7; a weak D match, TRBD1 (5 bases). V lost 5 bases and J lost 1, with 21 bases in between. The CDR3 sequence is 17 residues long. From germline, CDR1 is SEHNR and CDR2 FQNEAQ (reference sequence). The CDR3 region has the DNA TGTGCCAGCAGCCCTGCTAATCCTCAGACAGTTTCCTACGAGCAGTACTTC. It specifies CASSPANPQTVSYEQYF.

The chain combines TRBV27 with TRBJ1-2, with a weak D call TRBD1 (6 bases). V dropped 2 bases and J dropped 8 bases, with 12 bases sitting between them. The CDR3 consists of 13 residues. CDR1 MNHEY and CDR2 SMNVEV come from the germline V gene (reference sequence). The CDR3 sequence: CASSLQGYGGYTF. The CDR3 coding sequence is TGTGCCAGCAGTTTACAGGGGTACGGCGGCTACACCTTC.

The J gene is TRBJ2-7, the V gene TRBV5-1; weak D call: TRBD2 (5 bases). The CDR3 is 15 residues long. Germline loops: CDR1 SGHRS, CDR2 YFSETQ. Trimming cost V 2 bases and J 1 base, with 13 bases left between them. CDR3 protein: CASSLLDGLSYEQYF. The DNA for the CDR3 is TGCGCCAGCAGCTTACTTGACGGACTGTCCTACGAGCAGTACTTC.

V gene TRBV7-2 combines with J gene TRBJ1-2, with 7 bases lining up with TRBD1. The CDR3 consists of 16 residues. J was trimmed by 8 bases and V by 4 bases; bases with no gene match: 16. Looked up from germline, CDR1 is SGHTA and CDR2 is FQGNSA. The CDR3 sequence is CASSSRLTGVERGYTF. CDR3 coding DNA: TGTGCCAGCAGCTCACGGCTAACAGGGGTCGAAAGGGGCTACACCTTC.

The rearrangement uses TRBV6-1 and TRBJ2-7, with 10 bases identical to TRBD1. The CDR3 is 15 residues long. V lost 6 bases and J lost 3; bases outside the gene matches: 8. Germline V gene lookup returns CDR1 MNHNS and CDR2 SASEGT. The CDR3 sequence: CASRAGQGSFYEQYF. The CDR3 DNA reads as TGTGCCAGCAGGGCGGGACAGGGGTCCTTCTACGAGCAGTACTTC.

For this clone: The sample holds other DNA sequences that translate to the same CDR3. The chain is built from TRBV6-5 and TRBJ1-1, with D maybe TRBD1 (5 bases). CDR3 length equals 14 residues. V lost 0 bases and J 2 bases, leaving 7 bases between the germline ends. Germline V gene lookup returns CDR1 MNHEY and CDR2 SVGAGI. The CDR3 is CASSYSQGNTEAFF. In nucleotides, the CDR3 is TGTGCCAGCAGTTACTCCCAGGGAAACACTGAAGCTTTCTTT.